This paragraph reports one T cell receptor beta chain. Its cognate antigen is unknown. One entry per CDR3 protein results from TCRdb running MiXCR on the 5' RACE reads. Seen here are around 200,000 distinct CDR3 sequences, approximately 18% observed once, and the top ten hold about 4%. These data belong to a study of T-cell memory formation after mild COVID-19. Study-wide context: TCR clusters showed largely donor specificity. Findings and caveats of the study: Pre-infection memory harbored some responding clones, suggesting cross-reactive memory joined.

This receptor was identified in a man younger than 35 who had mild COVID-19 (a few samples of this study predate the infection). Cell type and time point are not known. Material: PBMCs or a T cell subset sorted from them (not recorded which).

The CDR3 is CSARDPSNTGELFF. In DNA form, the CDR3 reads TGCAGTGCTAGAGATCCCTCTAACACCGGGGAGCTGTTTTTT. The genes are TRBV20-1 and TRBJ2-2; no clear D. The CDR3 has 14 residues. V dropped 0 bases and J dropped 2 bases, with 7 bases sitting between them. From germline, CDR1 is DFQATT and CDR2 SNEGSKA (reference sequence).